This entry describes one T cell receptor (beta chain). Antigen: not known. The CDR3 sequence is 13 residues long. Germline CDR1 ENHRY, CDR2 SYGVKD. The ends were cut back, 4 bases at V and 6 bases at J, with 12 bases in the middle. CD4+ cells were split into CD45RA+ naive and CD45RA-negative memory subsets. This sample is drawn from a study of shared clonotypes between healthy human individuals. General observations from the study: Naive subsets typically showed greater estimated richness than memory subsets.

The assay was immunoSEQ multiplex PCR, and TCRdb's table has in-frame clones only and misses some. The sample carries roughly 1,100,000 clones, around 76% recorded once. This rearrangement joins TRBV10-3 to TRBJ1-1; D perhaps matches TRBD1 (6 bases). The TCR originated in a man aged 18 to 35 in good health. The sequenced sample was memory CD4+ T cells sorted from blood. Stated subset: CD45RA-negative fraction. CDR3 DNA sequence: TGTGCCATCAGTGCAGGGCCAGGGGCTGAAGCTTTCTTT. Protein sequence: CAISAGPGAEAFF.